The clone carrying this T cell receptor (beta chain) turned up a few times. Its specificity is not known. These data come from a study of tumor-infiltrating lymphocytes in localized non-small cell lung cancer. Study background: Each patient gave resected tumor and non-adjacent uninvolved lung tissue. Study-level points and caveats: IM1 and IM2 tumors showed no difference in T-cell fraction. Tumors had more T cell infiltration than uninvolved lung, per TCRbeta sequencing and CD3 counts.

Germline V lookup: CDR1 SGHTA, CDR2 FQGNSA. Trimming removed 1 base from V and 8 bases from J, with 12 bases in between. The CDR3 runs to 15 residues. Clones were read by immunoSEQ multiplex PCR, and TCRdb kept only the in-frame ones, dropping some. The sample shows about 16,000 clones, about 48% of them seen only once. The sequenced sample was lung tumor tissue. The sequence was collected from a human donor with non-small cell lung cancer. The chain combines TRBV7-2 with TRBJ1-6, with D unclear. The CDR3 here is CASSLGRLMDSPLHF. CDR3 DNA sequence: TGTGCCAGCAGCTTAGGAAGATTGATGGATTCACCCCTCCACTTT.